This T cell receptor (beta chain) was sequenced during a study of OX40 agonist ivuxolimab in advanced cancers. About the study: Participants averaged 60 years of age (range about 23 to 79) and were approximately 81% male. In three patients, partial responses were observed, one with hepatocellular carcinoma and two with cutaneous melanoma.

Germline V gene data show CDR1 as SGHVS and CDR2 as FNYEAQ. The CDR3 runs 15 residues. V dropped 5 bases and J dropped 6; count of bases not matched to a gene: 9. The study sampled blood at baseline, cycle 4 day 1, and cycle 7 day 1. The repertoire was sequenced with immunoSEQ multiplex PCR; TCRdb's copy has only in-frame clones and lacks some. The sample comprises more than 50,000 clones, roughly 87% of which are singletons, and around 2% rests with the top ten. The J gene is TRBJ2-1, the V gene TRBV7-6; 8 positions agree with TRBD2. This receptor was obtained from an adult with an advanced solid tumor such as melanoma, head and neck, liver or kidney cancer. Sequenced material: CD4+ or CD8+ T cells sorted from blood, taken in a trial of the OX40 agonist ivuxolimab. CDR3: CASSPWTSLSNEQFF. The CDR3 DNA reads as TGTGCCAGCAGCCCCTGGACTAGCCTAAGCAATGAGCAGTTCTTC.